This TCR beta chain was observed in a study of human T cells and chemical hapten exposure. Turning to the study itself: Alopecia areata, totalis and universalis patients, mostly female, were included. TCR yields per sample varied, mainly owing to small pooled library volume differences.

It was the library that attached unique molecular identifiers to individual cDNA molecules. Using its own MiXCR run on the RACE reads, TCRdb lists one record per CDR3 protein. Among 70,000 to 75,000 distinct CDR3 sequences listed, approximately 29% were seen once. The sample holds a few counts of this clonotype. The time point: patch test 1, 2 weeks after DPC sensitization. Treatment denoted: therapeutic diphenylcyclopropenone sensitization with weekly scalp DPC. Trimming removed 7 bases from V and 0 bases from J; junction bases left unmatched: 9. The CDR3 runs to 16 residues. The chain couples TRBV12-3 or TRBV12-4 to TRBJ2-3; 8 bases are shared with TRBD2. Sequenced material: whole blood, taken in connection with sensitization to the hapten diphenylcyclopropenone (DPC). This receptor was taken from a man aged 35-49 years with alopecia areata. Some clones in this sample may be carry-over from other donors' samples. For the CDR3, the DNA is TGTGCCAGCACCACCGGGACTAGTCTTAGCACAGATACGCAGTATTTT. This encodes CASTTGTSLSTDTQYF.